The clone carrying this T cell receptor beta chain is judged medium-sized (0.01 to 0.1%). What it binds is not known. A mixed TRB-A/B primer pool amplified rearranged TRB by multiplex touch-down PCR. TCRdb redid the calling of the multiplex PCR reads with MiXCR, one entry per CDR3 protein. The data show several thousand distinct CDR3 sequences, with about 35% seen just once and approximately 44% held by the top ten. This sample was taken from a study of T cell repertoires in aging, cancer and after chemotherapy. Study at large: Six age groups, ranging from 30 or younger to 70 or older, included the donors. Findings and caveats of the study: In healthy donors, age-related TCR diversity loss mainly reflected lost richness. In each cancer cohort, median generation probability increased across chemotherapy, suggesting thymic output rebounded.

Germline values: CDR1 SQVTM, CDR2 ANQGSEA. The germline V and J ends were trimmed by 5 bases and 1 base, with 9 bases remaining between them. The CDR3 spans 13 residues. Peripheral blood genomic DNA, not sorted cells or RNA, was the template. This sequence was found in a human donor with a blood cancer. Sequenced sample: blood. This chain links TRBV29-1 with TRBJ1-5; D is unresolved. The CDR3 DNA follows: TGCAGCGTTCGTCCCGACAGCAATCAGCCCCAGCATTTT. Its protein product is CSVRPDSNQPQHF.